The 17 T cell receptor beta chains below all came from one sample that was sequenced in a study of cytomegalovirus exposure and HLA in healthy donors. PCR used 60 Vbeta primers and 13 Jbeta primers. Sequencing was performed with immunoSEQ multiplex PCR; in TCRdb, only in-frame clones are kept and a portion is missing. This sample's table has around 100,000 clones. The sequencing sample was made of PBMCs. These receptors were collected from a man under 40 in good health and CMV-seronegative.

The CDR3 protein is CASKEDDSSYNEQFF. DNA for the CDR3: TGTGCCAGCAAGGAGGATGATAGCTCCTACAATGAGCAGTTCTTC. The chain carries TRBV28 and TRBJ2-1; maybe TRBD2 (5 bases). Trimming left V 7 bases short and J 0 bases short, with 13 bases between. Germline loops: CDR1 MDHEN, CDR2 SYDVKM. This CDR3 is built from 15 residues.

The chain combines TRBV7-3 with TRBJ1-2; TRBD1 matches at 10 bases. V lost 5 bases, J lost 6 bases, and 3 bases stayed unmatched. The CDR3 spans 13 residues. Per the germline V gene, CDR1 is SGHTA and CDR2 is FQGTGA. Here the CDR3 DNA reads TGTGCCAGCAGCCGGACAGGGGGTGATGGCTACACCTTC. Its translation is CASSRTGGDGYTF.

The CDR3 loop is CASSPLSYEQYF. The CDR3 DNA reads TGTGCCAGCAGCCCCCTGTCCTACGAGCAGTACTTC. The rearrangement uses TRBV7-9 and TRBJ2-7; D is unresolved. Trimming cost V 5 bases and J 1 base, with 6 bases left between them. Per germline, CDR1 SEHNR and CDR2 FQNEAQ (reference sequence). This CDR3 region has 12 residues.

The CDR3 protein is CASSQAPGGLSYEQYF. Here the CDR3 DNA reads TGCGCCAGCAGCCAAGCCCCCGGGGGGCTCTCCTACGAGCAGTACTTC. The J gene is TRBJ2-7, the V gene TRBV4-1, with D maybe TRBD2 (7 bases). Trimming shortened V by 1 base and J by 0 bases, and 13 bases separated the two germline ends. Germline V gene sequence: CDR1 MGHRA, CDR2 YSYEKL. The CDR3 has 16 residues.

The V and J genes are TRBV7-9 and TRBJ2-3, with 11 bases lining up with TRBD1. The germline CDR1 and CDR2 sequences are SEHNR and FQNEAQ (reference sequence). With V trimmed by 3 bases and J by 5 bases, 13 bases remained unmatched. The CDR3 totals 18 residues. The CDR3 loop reads CASSFGVSGTGGVDTQYF. The CDR3 DNA reads as TGTGCCAGCAGCTTCGGGGTTTCCGGGACAGGGGGTGTAGATACGCAGTATTTT.

The V call is TRBV7-8, the J call TRBJ2-1; 8 bases are shared with TRBD2. Germline CDR1 reads SGHVS; CDR2 reads FQNEAQ. V shed 1 base and J 0 bases; nucleotides not matched to a gene: 11. The CDR3 spans 19 residues. Here the CDR3 DNA reads TGTGCCAGCAGCTTAGGGGAGATTAGCGGGAAAAGCTCCTACAATGAGCAGTTCTTC. Protein sequence: CASSLGEISGKSSYNEQFF.

DNA of the CDR3: TGTGCCAGCAGCCCACGACTAGCCGGGGAGACCCAGTACTTC. It yields the protein CASSPRLAGETQYF. The rearrangement links TRBV9 to TRBJ2-5; 7 positions match TRBD2. With V trimmed by 4 bases and J by 5 bases, 8 bases remained unmatched. This CDR3 contains 14 residues. Germline CDR1 SGDLS, CDR2 YYNGEE.

The chain recombines TRBV19 with TRBJ2-2; 9 nucleotides match TRBD1. In germline, CDR1 is LNHDA, CDR2 SQIVND (reference sequence). With V trimmed by 9 bases and J by 6 bases, 17 bases remained unmatched. The CDR3 length is 17 residues. CDR3 loop: CASKGGGTGPKAGELFF. Written as DNA, the CDR3 is TGTGCCAGCAAAGGCGGAGGGACAGGGCCGAAGGCCGGGGAGCTGTTTTTT.

The CDR3 nucleotides read TGTGCCAGCTCACAGGAGAACAGGGGAATAGGACCTGAAGCTTTCTTT. Residues: CASSQENRGIGPEAFF. This chain connects TRBV18 to TRBJ1-1, with 7 nucleotides matching TRBD1. V lost 4 bases to trimming and J lost 6 bases; unmatched junction nucleotides: 14. The germline V gene has CDR1 KGHSH and CDR2 LQKENI. This CDR3 region has 16 residues.

This chain uses TRBV2 with TRBJ2-5; D is perhaps TRBD2 (5 bases). Germline V gives CDR1 SNHLY, CDR2 FYNNEI. The CDR3 covers 11 residues. V shed 3 bases and J shed 11 bases, with 10 bases lying between them. DNA for the CDR3: TGTGCCAGCAGTGAGAGGGCAGCGCAGTACTTC. Its translation: CASSERAAQYF.

J is TRBJ2-7 and V is TRBV6-1; TRBD2 matches at 8 bases. Germline trimming cut 0 bases from V and 5 bases from J; bases unmatched to any gene: 6. CDR3 length: 15 amino acids. The germline V gene has CDR1 MNHNS and CDR2 SASEGT. The CDR3 loop is CASSEAAGGADEQYF. The CDR3 region has the DNA TGTGCCAGCAGTGAAGCCGCGGGGGGAGCGGACGAGCAGTACTTC.

This rearrangement joins TRBV7-9 to TRBJ1-2, with 7 bases lining up with TRBD1. From germline, CDR1 is SEHNR and CDR2 FQNEAQ (reference sequence). V shed 4 bases, J shed 5 bases, and the junction held 13 bases outside the gene matches. The CDR3 sequence is 16 residues long. CDR3 residues: CASSSVLTGERYGYTF. The CDR3 DNA follows: TGTGCCAGCAGCTCGGTCCTTACAGGGGAGAGATATGGCTACACCTTC. The entire variable domain, with the rest obtained from reference TRBV7-9 and TRBJ1-2, is as follows: DTGVSQNPRHKITKRGQNVTFRCDPISEHNRLYWYRQTLGQGPEFLTYFQNEAQLEKSRLLSDRFSAERPKGSFSTLEIQRTEQGDSAMYLCASSSVLTGERYGYTFGSGTRLTVV.

This chain joins TRBV30 and TRBJ2-7, with 7 bases fitting TRBD1. The ends lost 8 bases at V and 6 bases at J; junction bases unmatched: 13. The length of the CDR3 is 13 residues. Germline values: CDR1 GTSNPN, CDR2 SVGIG (reference sequence). The CDR3, as DNA: TGTGCCGGTTGCCCTCAGACAGGGTCCGAGCAGTACTTC. Translation: CAGCPQTGSEQYF.

The V call is TRBV7-2, the J call TRBJ1-2; no clear D. The length of the CDR3 is 15 residues. The germline gives CDR1 SGHTA, CDR2 FQGNSA. V gave up 4 bases and J gave up 5 bases, with 17 bases separating them. CDR3 nucleotide sequence: TGTGCCAGCAGCTCCGGAAGGCGGGGTTGGTATGGCTACACCTTC. It encodes CASSSGRRGWYGYTF.

The J gene is TRBJ1-1, the V gene TRBV5-1, with 7 bases matching TRBD1. In germline, CDR1 is SGHRS, CDR2 YFSETQ. The CDR3 contains 16 residues. The trim removed 2 bases at V and 2 bases at J, leaving 9 bases unmatched. CDR3 nucleotide sequence: TGCGCCAGCAGCTTTAAGACAGGGAGCTCTAACACTGAAGCTTTCTTT. The encoded protein is CASSFKTGSSNTEAFF.

Comment on this clone: This same CDR3 is encoded by further DNA sequences in the sample. The V and J genes are TRBV6-1 and TRBJ2-1, with 7 nucleotides matching TRBD1. Germline trimming cut 6 bases from V and 4 bases from J; bases unmatched to any gene: 6. The CDR3 is 14 residues long. Germline values: CDR1 MNHNS, CDR2 SASEGT. The CDR3 protein is CASRDRVFYNEQFF. The CDR3 bases are TGTGCCAGCAGAGACAGGGTCTTTTACAATGAGCAGTTCTTC.

The CDR3 DNA is TGTGCCAGCAGCTTGGGGACACACTCCTACAATGAGCAGTTCTTC. Translating gives CASSLGTHSYNEQFF. The J gene is TRBJ2-1, the V gene TRBV11-2, with D possibly TRBD1 on 6 matching bases. V lost 3 bases, J lost 0 bases, and 9 bases lay in between. Germline CDR1 SGHAT, CDR2 FQNNGV. This CDR3 spans 15 amino acids.